This T cell receptor (beta chain) comes out of a study of low-dose radiotherapy and immunotherapy resistance in tumors (dated 2022 in TCRdb). Regarding the research as a whole: In Cohort 1, 0.5 Gy per fraction was delivered every 2 weeks, and a total PTV dose of 6.5 Gy was prescribed. Every two weeks, patients got intravenous cyclophosphamide at 200 mg/m2, given one day ahead of each radiation and immunotherapy administration. The trial did not randomize participants into treatment groups. Patients took aspirin 300 mg orally once daily for four cycles, starting on cycle 1 day 1. Eight patients were included in the translational analysis: three from the first dose cohort and the first five from the second dose cohort. Patients were given nivolumab as a 240 mg flat dose every two weeks and ipilimumab at 1 mg/kg every six weeks, with both drugs delivered intravenously. Patients in Cohort 2 were given 1 Gy per fraction every two weeks, for a total of 13 Gy across 26 weeks.

Donors were enrolled in RACIN, a single-arm phase I dose-escalation trial in which nivolumab, ipilimumab, aspirin, low-dose cyclophosphamide and low-dose radiotherapy were combined. Eligible patients had advanced, TIL-negative solid tumors. As to this clonotype: This receptor's antigen is unknown. The record has no base qualities; no much larger clone is one base away.

The trim is 4 bases for V and 7 bases for J, with a gap of 17 bases between the germline ends. Taken from the germline V gene (reference sequence), the CDR1 and CDR2 loops are GTSNPN and SVGIG. The CDR3, cysteine through phenylalanine, is 14 amino acids long. Only the CDR3 DNA stays, 42 bases, in frame from base 1. To make first-strand cDNA, Superscript III was used along with a set of TRAV- and TRBV-specific primers so that both the TCRalpha and TCRbeta chains were covered. TCRs were amplified with Phusion for approximately 20 PCR cycles using a constant-region primer together with the adapter attached to the V primers. The MessageAmp II aRNA Amplification Kit was used to amplify the isolated mRNA, with in vitro transcription run for over 15 hours at 37 degrees C. The Dynabeads mRNA DIRECT Purification Kit was used to isolate the mRNA for TCR sequencing. Indexed Illumina adapters were added in a second Phusion PCR of roughly 25 cycles, and the PCR products were purified with AMPure XP beads. In the authors' own workflow: Using custom Perl scripts, TCR sequences encoding the same protein were pooled, out-of-frame sequences were removed, and the abundance of each clonotype was computed. TCR sequences supported by only a single read were excluded from analysis. The metrics used to describe the repertoires included Shannon entropy, Gini index, clonality, richness, and the frequency of TCRs shared between repertoires. In TCRdb, the public reads were trimmed at Q25 with fastp and aligned with MiXCR, with productive beta chains retained. CDR3 protein sequences are deduplicated, and each keeps its most common genes and DNA. The authors' filters were not applied to this entry. In this sample the table shows fewer than 6,500 distinct CDR3 sequences, around 83% of which occur a single time. The ten largest clonotypes hold about 6% of the sample.

This sequence originates from a human donor with advanced metastatic prostate, ovarian, gallbladder or colorectal cancer (not recorded which). This table probably holds off-target reads from a library built for another chain. The chain couples TRBV30 to TRBJ2-1; too little of a D gene remains to name it. The DNA sequence is as follows: TGTGCCTGGATTAAATTCACCACCCCTAATGAGCAGTTCTTC. Its coded protein is CAWIKFTTPNEQFF.